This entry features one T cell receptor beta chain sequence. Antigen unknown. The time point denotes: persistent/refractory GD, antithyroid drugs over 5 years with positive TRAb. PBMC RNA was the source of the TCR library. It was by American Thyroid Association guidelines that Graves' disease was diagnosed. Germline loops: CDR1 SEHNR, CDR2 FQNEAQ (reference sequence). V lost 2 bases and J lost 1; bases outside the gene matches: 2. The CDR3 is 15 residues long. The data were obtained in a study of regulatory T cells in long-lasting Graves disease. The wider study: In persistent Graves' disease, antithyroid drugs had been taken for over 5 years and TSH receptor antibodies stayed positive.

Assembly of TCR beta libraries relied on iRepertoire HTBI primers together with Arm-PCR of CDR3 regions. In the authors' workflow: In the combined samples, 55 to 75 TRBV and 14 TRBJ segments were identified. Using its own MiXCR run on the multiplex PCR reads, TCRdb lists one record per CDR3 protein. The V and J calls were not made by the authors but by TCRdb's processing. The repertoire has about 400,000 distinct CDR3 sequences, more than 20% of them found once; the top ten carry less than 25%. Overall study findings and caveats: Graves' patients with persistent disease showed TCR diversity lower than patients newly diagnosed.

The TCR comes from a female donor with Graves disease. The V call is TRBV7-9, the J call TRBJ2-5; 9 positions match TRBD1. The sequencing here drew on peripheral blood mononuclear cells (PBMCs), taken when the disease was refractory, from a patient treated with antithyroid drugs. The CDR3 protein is CASSLRTGVQETQYF. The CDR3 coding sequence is TGTGCCAGCAGCTTAAGGACAGGGGTCCAAGAGACCCAGTACTTC.